The present entry profiles one T cell receptor beta chain with its context. This clonotype was counted ten times or more. This receptor's antigen is unknown. No per-base quality is available; no much larger clone lies one base away. The sample was run on an Illumina HiSeq 1500. The public reads were reanalyzed by TCRdb: fastp trimming at Q25, MiXCR alignment, in-frame beta chains only. Records with the same CDR3 protein are collapsed into one entry carrying the most frequent genes and DNA. This sample holds around 490,000 distinct CDR3 sequences; less than 30% were observed only once. Jointly, the top ten make up under 15% of the sample. Per the germline V gene, SGHAT is the CDR1 and FQNNGV is the CDR2. The CDR3 starts with the cysteine, ends with the phenylalanine, and has 16 residues. Only CDR3 DNA is held: 48 bases, read in frame from base 1. The germline V end is reduced by 4 bases and the J end by 8 bases; junction bases left unmatched: 10.

This sample stems from a study of T cell repertoires in cytomegalovirus infection (dated by TCRdb to between 2018 and 2021). Describing the broader study: Donor HLA type was relevant to the analysis, as public TCR beta signatures indicated carriage of CMV infection together with the matching HLA type. Points the paper makes about the study in general: Carriers of CMV infection plus the relevant HLA type were discriminated by the cumulative frequency of public TCR beta family members in the study cohort and in an independent 352-donor cohort. The ex vivo response was dominated by HLA-C-restricted CMV-specific TCR beta clonotypes, which also provided the single most frequent clonotype in two of eight donors.

The sample taken for sequencing was PBMCs. The chain is assembled from TRBV11-2 and TRBJ1-4; 10 junctional bases match TRBD1. The TCR sequence derives from a human donor in good health (CMV status not recorded). Some clones in this sample may be carry-over from other donors' samples. At the DNA level, the sequence is TGTGCCAGCAGCTCCCGACGGGACAGGGGTGGGGAAAAACTGTTTTTT. Translated, this is CASSSRRDRGGEKLFF.